This TCR beta chain emerged from a study of beta chain features in type 1 diabetes. Across the whole study: What patients shared with healthy donors was a similar profile of age, gender and cell yields. Study-wide points: Still unanswered here is whether HLA type influences TCRB rearrangement.

Sorting with CD45RO/CCR7/CD25/CD127/CD95/CD27 yielded naive, central memory, regulatory and stem-like memory CD4+ cells. This clone was recorded many times. The antigen remains undetermined. The CDR3 loop spans 12 amino acids. Looked up from germline, CDR1 is SQVTM and CDR2 is ANQGSEA. Trimming stripped 5 bases from V and 0 bases from J, with 5 bases between. The entirety of the isolated RNA underwent reverse transcription, so expressed TCRB transcripts were sequenced. Naive, central memory and regulatory T cell samples came to a mean of roughly 3.6 million reads. The repertoire was sequenced with immunoSEQ multiplex PCR; TCRdb's copy has only in-frame clones and lacks some. The sample carries 150,000 to 160,000 clones, around 10% recorded once.

The sequence came from a man aged 18 to 29 in good health. The V call is TRBV29-1, the J call TRBJ1-3; the D is unclear. Sample: central memory CD4+ T cells from blood. This CDR3 reads CSVKGSGNTIYF. The CDR3 region has the DNA TGCAGCGTTAAAGGCTCTGGAAACACCATATATTTT.